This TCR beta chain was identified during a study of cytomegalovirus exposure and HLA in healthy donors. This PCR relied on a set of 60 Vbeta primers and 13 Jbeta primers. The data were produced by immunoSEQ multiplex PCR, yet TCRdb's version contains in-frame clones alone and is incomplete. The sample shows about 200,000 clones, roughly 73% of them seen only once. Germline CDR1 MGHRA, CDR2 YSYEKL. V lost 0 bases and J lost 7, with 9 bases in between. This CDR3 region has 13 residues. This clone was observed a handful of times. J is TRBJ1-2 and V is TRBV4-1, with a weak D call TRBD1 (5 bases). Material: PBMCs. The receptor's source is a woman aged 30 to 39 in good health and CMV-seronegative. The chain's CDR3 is CASSQDWGGGYTF. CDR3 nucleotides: TGCGCCAGCAGCCAAGATTGGGGGGGTGGCTACACCTTC.